The T cell receptor beta chain described here comes from a study of T cells in Graves' hyperthyroidism and ophthalmopathy. RNA transcripts were the template for amplifying TCR beta CDR3 regions. A set of HTBI primers served as the primers for a first-round RT-PCR of the TCR CDR3. TCRdb independently ran MiXCR on the multiplex PCR reads; one entry per CDR3 protein. The sample shows 600,000 to 700,000 distinct CDR3 sequences, nearly 45% of them seen only once. Overall study findings and caveats: The model foresaw ophthalmopathy a median around 6.4 months prior to onset. Ophthalmopathy and stable hyperthyroidism were separated by a 13 V-J model. Blood also showed most of the thyroid clonotypes that were expanded above 0.001.

Germline-derived CDR1 and CDR2 are SEHNR and FQNEAQ (reference sequence). The J segment lost 6 bases and the V segment lost 5 bases, leaving 9 bases of the junction unmatched. The CDR3 length is 15 residues. This clonotype was recorded at least ten times. Its target is unknown. The chain is built from TRBV7-9 and TRBJ1-5, with 8 positions matching TRBD1. The TCR comes from an adult man with Graves' disease, either hyperthyroidism or ophthalmopathy (not recorded which). Material: peripheral blood or thyroid tissue (not recorded which). Here the CDR3 reads CASSLQGEDGQPQHF. CDR3 nucleotide sequence: TGTGCCAGCAGCCTACAGGGGGAGGACGGTCAGCCCCAGCATTTT.